The present TCR beta chain was sequenced within a study of T-cell reconstitution after alpha-beta-depleted transplantation in children. Points on this clonotype: The antigen remains undetermined.

Germline V gene lookup returns CDR1 MDHEN and CDR2 SYDVKM. With 6 bases clipped from V and 0 bases from J, the junction kept 7 bases outside the gene matches. The length of the CDR3 is 16 residues. Findings and caveats of the study: The study traced high day-60 TCRbeta diversity in some patients to surviving recipient T cells and thymic progenitors.

A TCRbeta library incorporating unique molecular identifiers was prepared. TCRdb redid the calling of the PCR reads with MiXCR, one entry per CDR3 protein. Found here are 300,000 to 400,000 distinct CDR3 sequences, 16% of them singletons; the top ten hold around 43%. The receptor comes from a male patient between 2 and 15 years old who had a stem cell transplant for acute lymphoblastic leukemia, so the T cells may come from the graft donor. The J gene is TRBJ2-3, the V gene TRBV28, with 9 bases aligning to TRBD2. Specimen: PBMCs, mostly from graft donor cells, collected 360 days after TCRalphabeta/CD19-depleted stem cell transplant. The CDR3 is CASREILAGSTDTQYF. The CDR3 nucleotides are TGTGCCAGCAGGGAGATTCTAGCGGGGAGCACAGATACGCAGTATTTT.